This TCR beta chain was sequenced for a study of T cell changes during pregnancy in multiple sclerosis (dated by TCRdb to about 2019). In the study overall: In women with multiple sclerosis, the researchers looked at how the T cell repertoire shifted as pregnancy progressed.

With regard to this clone: Which antigen it targets is not known. Within one base of it there is no much larger clone, and no base qualities were kept.

Libraries came from the immunoSEQ multiplex PCR assay. TCRdb provides this immuneACCESS table in a form limited to in-frame rearrangements. Some clones are lacking; in checked studies, under half of them reflect an unresolved V gene, and why the rest are absent is not known. The sample table lists more than 85,000 clones, roughly 95% of them with a count of one. About 1.4% of the sample comes from the top ten. The CDR3 spans 14 residues, from the cysteine through the phenylalanine. Only the CDR3 DNA is retained, 42 bases long and in frame from the first base. CDR1 and CDR2 are drawn from the germline V gene: SQVTM, ANQGSEA. V is pruned by 6 bases and J by 7 bases, leaving 6 bases of the junction without a gene match.

Sample: peripheral blood, taken in the third trimester of pregnancy. The receptor was isolated from a female donor in good health, enrolled as a control in a pregnancy study. The rearrangement combines TRBV29-1 with TRBJ2-1; 13 middle bases align to TRBD2. The CDR3 reads as follows: CSVETSGRRNEQFF. DNA sequence: TGCAGCGTCGAGACTAGCGGGAGGAGAAATGAGCAGTTCTTC.